This T cell receptor beta chain was profiled in a study of monozygotic twins with inflammatory bowel disease. Every TCR library consumed 3500 ng of total RNA. Eight separate reactions per sample served to make cDNA. Amplification used two nested PCRs: around 15 cycles, then approximately 9 cycles, on TCRalpha/TCRbeta cDNA. TCRdb reprocessed the 5' RACE reads, keeping one entry per CDR3 protein, no DNA. The table lists 200,000 to 250,000 distinct CDR3 sequences. A word on this clonotype: Its antigen remains unidentified.

Study-level results: Limited statistical power may explain no repertoire similarity difference between concordant and discordant twins.

There are 12 residues in the CDR3. Germline CDR1 reads SQVTM; CDR2 reads ANQGSEA. The specimen sequenced was blood. This rearrangement joins TRBV29-1 to TRBJ1-1. The source is a human donor with ulcerative colitis or Crohn's disease, or a healthy co-twin of an affected twin (not recorded which). CDR3: CSVDVGDTGAFF.